These 29 T cell receptor beta chains came from one sample sequenced in a study of Graves' ophthalmopathy and Graves' hyperthyroidism. The sequenced template was RNA, covering the TCR beta CDR3 region. The first round was an RT-PCR with HTBI primers, and the second round was a multiplex PCR. TCRdb re-derived calls from the multiplex PCR reads in MiXCR, one entry per CDR3 protein. Counted here are hundreds of thousands of distinct CDR3 sequences, about 40% occurring once; the ten biggest clones make up over 2.5%. Source material: peripheral blood. Receptor source: an adult man with Graves' ophthalmopathy.

This clonotype is a singleton in its sample. The rearrangement links TRBV5-6 to TRBJ2-5, with TRBD1 matching over 7 bases. With 0 bases clipped from V and 4 bases from J, the junction kept 6 bases outside the gene matches. The CDR3 runs to 15 residues. CDR1 and CDR2 from the germline V gene are SGHDT and YYEEEE. CDR3 loop: CASSLVQGGVETQYF. The CDR3, as DNA: TGTGCCAGCAGCTTGGTCCAAGGGGGCGTAGAGACCCAGTACTTC.

Concerning this clonotype itself: One end of the junction is discordant with germline, which a read error may explain. The chain is built from TRBV11-2 and TRBJ2-6; no reliable D call. From germline, CDR1 is SGHAT and CDR2 FQNNGV. The CDR3 contains 15 residues. The CDR3 is CASSLDTSGVNVLTF. In nucleotides, the CDR3 is TGTGCCAGCAGCTTAGATACCTCTGGGGTCAACGTCCTGACTTTC.

This clonotype came up many times. This sequence joins TRBV7-9 and TRBJ2-7, with 7 bases fitting TRBD1. The trim removed 5 bases at V and 4 bases at J, leaving 8 bases unmatched. The CDR3 is 14 amino acids. Per germline, CDR1 SEHNR and CDR2 FQNEAQ (reference sequence). CDR3 region: CASSIQGSGYEQYF. The CDR3 nucleotides read TGTGCCAGCAGCATACAGGGGTCGGGGTACGAGCAGTACTTC.

This clonotype was seen many times. The rearrangement uses TRBV20-1 and TRBJ1-6; no definite D call. Per the germline V gene, CDR1 is DFQATT and CDR2 is SNEGSKA (reference sequence). Trimming cost V 1 base and J 7 bases, with 5 bases left between them. This CDR3 has 12 amino acids. Here the CDR3 reads CSARVGNSPLHF. As DNA, the CDR3 is TGCAGTGCTAGAGTAGGGAATTCACCCCTCCACTTT.

This clonotype was picked up a small number of times. The chain uses TRBV4-1 and TRBJ1-4, with D possibly being TRBD1 (5 bases). Germline V gene lookup returns CDR1 MGHRA and CDR2 YSYEKL. The ends were cut back, 4 bases at V and 6 bases at J, with 21 bases in the middle. The CDR3 has 17 residues. CDR3 nucleotide sequence: TGCGCCAGCAGCCCAAGGGATGGGGCAGGGACTTATGAAAAACTGTTTTTT. The encoded protein is CASSPRDGAGTYEKLFF.

Details on this clonotype: This likely comes from a read error, as the CDR3 has no conserved phenylalanine or tryptophan at its end. The chain combines TRBV5-1 with TRBJ2-5; D is possibly TRBD1 (6 bases). Germline values: CDR1 SGHRS, CDR2 YFSETQ. The length of the CDR3 is 14 residues. CDR3 in amino acids: CASSLVAGAETQYI. CDR3 coding DNA: TGTGCCAGCAGCTTGGTCGCAGGGGCCGAGACCCAGTACATC.

This clonotype was recorded many times. The V gene is TRBV2, the J gene TRBJ1-2; TRBD1 might be the D (5 bases). CDR1 is SNHLY, CDR2 FYNNEI, per germline. V shed 7 bases and J shed 1 base, with 10 bases lying between them. CDR3 length: 13 amino acids. The CDR3 DNA reads TGTGCCAGCACCCAGGGCCTTAACTATGGCTACACCTTC. Its protein product is CASTQGLNYGYTF.

The chain carries TRBV25-1 and TRBJ1-2; D gene ambiguous. The CDR3 totals 13 residues. CDR1 is MGHDK, CDR2 SYGVNS, per germline. With 6 bases removed from V and 2 bases from J, the gap between germline ends came to 10 bases. Written as DNA, the CDR3 is TGTGCCAGCAGGCCTGCGGGCAACTATGGCTACACCTTC. Protein sequence: CASRPAGNYGYTF.

This clonotype was recorded a few times. This chain links TRBV6-5 with TRBJ1-1; no reliable D call. The CDR3 loop spans 13 amino acids. V lost 6 bases, J lost 6 bases, and 14 bases lay in between. Germline V gene sequence: CDR1 MNHEY, CDR2 SVGAGI. CDR3 in DNA: TGTGCCAGCAGGCCAAAACGCAAGGCTGAAGCTTTCTTT. It translates to CASRPKRKAEAFF.

The chain uses TRBV7-9 and TRBJ2-7; 10 bases agree with TRBD1. V gave up 0 bases and J gave up 4 bases; unmatched junction bases: 3. Germline V gene sequence: CDR1 SEHNR, CDR2 FQNEAQ (reference sequence). CDR3 length: 15 amino acids. The DNA for the CDR3 is TGTGCCAGCAGCTTAGCGGACAGGGGGAGTTACGAGCAGTACTTC. Its protein product is CASSLADRGSYEQYF.

This clonotype was seen repeatedly, ten times or more. V usage is TRBV7-9 and J usage is TRBJ1-2; perhaps TRBD1 as D (6 bases). The CDR3 length is 15 residues. Trimming removed 1 base from V and 1 base from J, with 10 bases in between. Germline lookup yields CDR1 SEHNR and CDR2 FQNEAQ (reference sequence). CDR3 nucleotide sequence: TGTGCCAGCAGCTTAGTAGGACAGAGTAACTATGGCTACACCTTC. Amino acids: CASSLVGQSNYGYTF.

The V call is TRBV20-1, the J call TRBJ2-3, with 8 nucleotides matching TRBD2. Germline V CDR1 and CDR2: DFQATT, SNEGSKA (reference sequence). This CDR3 is built from 15 residues. The V gene end was trimmed by 3 bases and the J gene end by 6 bases; junction bases not matched to a gene: 11. In DNA form, the CDR3 reads TGCAGTGCTAGGGATTCTAGCGGGCCCCTGGATACGCAGTATTTT. Protein product: CSARDSSGPLDTQYF.

This clonotype was found many times. This chain links TRBV12-3 or TRBV12-4 with TRBJ2-7; 7 bases align to TRBD1. The V segment lost 6 bases and the J segment 0 bases; nucleotides outside the gene matches: 5. The CDR3 is made up of 14 amino acids. CDR3 in amino acids: CASSLGQNSYEQYF. The CDR3 region has the DNA TGTGCCAGCAGCCTGGGACAGAACTCCTACGAGCAGTACTTC.

There are many counts of this clonotype. V is TRBV7-6 and J is TRBJ1-4; D might be TRBD1 (5 bases). Germline V lookup: CDR1 SGHVS, CDR2 FNYEAQ. This CDR3 comprises 14 residues. V was trimmed by 5 bases and J by 8 bases, leaving 15 bases between them. The CDR3 coding sequence is TGTGCCAGCAGCAAAGACAGACGATCCGAAAAACTGTTTTTT. Translating it yields CASSKDRRSEKLFF. Full variable domain (outside the CDR3, taken from reference TRBV7-6 and TRBJ1-4): GAGVSQSPRYKVTKRGQDVALRCDPISGHVSLYWYRQALGQGPEFLTYFNYEAQQDKSGLPNDRFSAERPEGSISTLTIQRTEQRDSAMYRCASSKDRRSEKLFFGSGTQLSVL.

In this sample, this clonotype turned up once. With a much larger clone just one base away, this may be a read error. The CDR3 end shows no conserved phenylalanine or tryptophan, and so a read error is likely. This chain links TRBV4-1 with TRBJ1-1; no definite D call. This CDR3 contains 14 residues. Trimming left V 1 base short and J 3 bases short, with 9 bases between. Germline V gene lookup returns CDR1 MGHRA and CDR2 YSYEKL. The CDR3 region has the DNA TGCGCCAGCAGCCAAGTGTACTACGACACTGAAGCTTTCCTT. Translating gives CASSQVYYDTEAFL.

V is TRBV20-1 and J is TRBJ1-1; the D is unclear. Per the germline V gene, CDR1 is DFQATT and CDR2 is SNEGSKA (reference sequence). The CDR3 extends over 14 amino acids. V gave up 4 bases and J gave up 9 bases, with 21 bases separating them. CDR3 loop: CSAKNVIRGDKAFF. CDR3 bases: TGCAGTGCTAAAAATGTTATCCGAGGAGATAAAGCTTTCTTT.

With regard to this clonotype: A read error may be the cause here, since a much bigger clone is one base away. This chain connects TRBV12-3 or TRBV12-4 to TRBJ1-1, with a weak D call TRBD1 (5 bases). Trimming left V 6 bases short and J 6 bases short, with 23 bases between. The CDR3 is 16 residues long. CDR3 DNA sequence: TGTGCCAGCAGCCCTAGCGACGGGGGTATAAGAGCTGAAGCTTTCTTT. It codes for CASSPSDGGIRAEAFF.

Here the CDR3 reads CASSDKGGWGNSPLHF. Written as DNA, the CDR3 is TGTGCCAGCAGTGATAAGGGTGGATGGGGGAATTCACCCCTCCACTTT. The chain joins TRBV2 to TRBJ1-6; D might be TRBD1 (5 bases). V shed 3 bases and J shed 7 bases, with 16 bases lying between them. Germline values: CDR1 SNHLY, CDR2 FYNNEI. This CDR3 spans 16 amino acids.

This clonotype was counted at least ten times. The chain has TRBV2 and TRBJ1-2, with D possibly TRBD1 on 6 matching bases. CDR1 is SNHLY and CDR2 is FYNNEI in the germline V gene. V dropped 9 bases and J dropped 10 bases, with 18 bases sitting between them. The CDR3 contains 12 residues. CDR3 coding DNA: TGTGCCAGTACCGGACAGCAGTTAACCTACACCTTC. It translates to CASTGQQLTYTF.

This chain links TRBV2 with TRBJ2-1; TRBD2 agrees at 15 bases. The length of the CDR3 is 16 residues. In germline, CDR1 is SNHLY, CDR2 FYNNEI. The J segment lost 8 bases and the V segment lost 6 bases, leaving 8 bases of the junction unmatched. The CDR3 nucleotides are TGTGCCAGCAGCCGGACTAGCGGGGGGGCTCGTGATGAGCAGTTCTTC. Its translation is CASSRTSGGARDEQFF.

This clonotype was observed at least ten times. The gene calls are TRBV4-1 and TRBJ1-1; the D is unclear. CDR3 length: 13 residues. Germline lookup yields CDR1 MGHRA and CDR2 YSYEKL. The germline V and J ends were trimmed by 1 base and 4 bases, with 7 bases remaining between them. The CDR3 region has the DNA TGCGCCAGCAGCCAAGGACTTAGCACTGAAGCTTTCTTT. Translation gives CASSQGLSTEAFF.

This clonotype showed up just a few times. The chain is built from TRBV9 and TRBJ2-2, with 8 bases matching TRBD2. The length of the CDR3 is 18 residues. Germline CDR1 SGDLS, CDR2 YYNGEE. V was pared by 0 bases and J by 1 base, with 8 bases of the junction left unmatched. The CDR3: CASSVAPRGGRNTGELFF. CDR3 nucleotide sequence: TGTGCCAGCAGCGTAGCTCCCCGCGGGGGGCGGAACACCGGGGAGCTGTTTTTT.

This clonotype was counted many times. This rearrangement joins TRBV19 to TRBJ1-1, with D hard to call. Trimming removed 4 bases from V and 5 bases from J, with 14 bases in between. The CDR3 covers 14 residues. Germline CDR1 LNHDA, CDR2 SQIVND (reference sequence). DNA of the CDR3: TGTGCCAGTAGTAAGGGTCAGCGGTCTACTGAAGCTTTCTTT. Its translation: CASSKGQRSTEAFF.

For this clonotype: Because the CDR3 is missing its conserved closing phenylalanine or tryptophan, this is likely a read error. It is unclear where the CDR3 begins or ends on the DNA, so no DNA is shown, and the CDR3 is as TCRdb lists it. The chain has TRBV7-2 and TRBJ2-5; TRBD1, the table's D call, lacks a check against the DNA. In germline, CDR1 is SGHTA, CDR2 FQGNSA. From its first to its last residue, the CDR3 has 8 amino acids. The CDR3 loop reads CASSFLGG.

The CDR3 coding sequence is TGCAGCGTTGAAGATCAACGGGGGGGGGCCAACGTCCTGACTTTC. Translated, it gives CSVEDQRGGANVLTF. V gene TRBV29-1 combines with J gene TRBJ2-6, with D tentatively TRBD2 (6 bases). CDR1 is SQVTM, CDR2 ANQGSEA, per germline. The CDR3 is 15 residues long. Trimming cost V 0 bases and J 4 bases, with 10 bases left between them. The full variable domain, its missing parts supplied by reference TRBV29-1 and TRBJ2-6, is SAVISQKPSRDICQRGTSLTIQCQVDSQVTMMFWYRQQPGQSLTLIATANQGSEATYESGFVIDKFPISRPNLTFSTLTVSNMSPEDSSIYLCSVEDQRGGANVLTFGAGSRLTVL.

The V gene is TRBV24-1, the J gene TRBJ2-1, with TRBD2 identical over 7 bases. V trimming: 2 bases; J trimming: 6 bases; junction bases outside the gene matches: 9. CDR3 length: 16 residues. The germline CDR1 and CDR2 sequences are KGHDR and SFDVKD. The chain's CDR3 is CATSDSRQWGGNEQFF. CDR3 nucleotide sequence: TGTGCCACCAGTGATTCTCGACAGTGGGGGGGCAATGAGCAGTTCTTC.

The sample holds many counts of this clonotype. This rearrangement joins TRBV7-9 to TRBJ2-5; maybe TRBD1 (5 bases). Germline V lookup: CDR1 SEHNR, CDR2 FQNEAQ (reference sequence). The CDR3 is 14 residues long. Trimming left V 4 bases short and J 2 bases short, with 11 bases between. The CDR3 is CASSWLTGQETQYF. The CDR3 nucleotides are TGTGCCAGCAGCTGGTTAACAGGACAAGAGACCCAGTACTTC.

The chain is built from TRBV29-1 and TRBJ1-2; D gene unclear. Germline loops: CDR1 SQVTM, CDR2 ANQGSEA. The CDR3 loop spans 13 amino acids. The V and J ends lost 3 bases and 3 bases respectively, with 11 bases between them. The CDR3 DNA reads TGCAGCGTTGAGGGAGGGCTCGACTATGGCTACACCTTC. This translates into CSVEGGLDYGYTF.

This clonotype was counted ten times or more. The V call is TRBV25-1, the J call TRBJ1-4; 8 bases are a match to TRBD1. With V trimmed by 3 bases and J by 5 bases, 2 bases remained unmatched. The CDR3 is 14 amino acids. Per the germline V gene, CDR1 is MGHDK and CDR2 is SYGVNS. The CDR3 protein is CASSDDRGNEKLFF. The CDR3 bases are TGTGCCAGCAGTGATGACAGGGGAAATGAAAAACTGTTTTTT.